Listed below are T cell receptor beta chains from one sample, sequenced in a study of T cells expressing NK-cell markers. One entry per CDR3 protein, without DNA, is what TCRdb gives after re-calling the 5' RACE reads. Its table lists 350,000 to 450,000 distinct CDR3 sequences. The sequencing input was blood T cells: a sorted CD56 or NKG2C T cell subset, CD4+ or CD8+ T cells, or bulk PBMC T cells (not recorded which). These receptors all stem from a man aged 18 to 70 in good health. The CDR3 runs from the conserved cysteine through the conserved F or W.

>TRBV7-2|TRBJ2-3
CASSLAGLAITDTQYF
>TRBV9|TRBJ1-2
CASSARKGQNYGYTF
>TRBV12-3/TRBV12-4|TRBJ2-7
CASSLVGETDYEQYF
>TRBV7-2|TRBJ1-1
CASSVDRRNTEAFF
>TRBV5-1|TRBJ2-4
CASSLRSSGPGQDIQYF
>TRBV5-6|TRBJ2-2
CASSLTGGRYTGELFF
>TRBV20-1|TRBJ2-2
CSASRQGRTGELFF
>TRBV5-1|TRBJ1-6
CASSPEGTYNSPLHF
>TRBV27|TRBJ2-2
CASSYRTPSTGELFF
>TRBV15|TRBJ1-2
CATSRVAGGPGTHNGYTF
>TRBV5-1|TRBJ1-3
CASSRGQNSHSGNTIYF
>TRBV3-1|TRBJ2-1
CASSQDGDRGLHEQFF
>TRBV20-1|TRBJ2-7
CSARDGELPGNEQYF
>TRBV9|TRBJ2-1
CASRGTSEKFF
>TRBV18|TRBJ2-5
CASSPLQAGGETQYF
>TRBV4-1|TRBJ2-5
CASSQDPGLSETQYF